Listed below are T cell receptor beta chains from one sample, sequenced in a study of T cells after yellow fever vaccination. TCRdb recomputed calls from the 5' RACE reads with MiXCR, one row per CDR3 protein. Of about 50,000 distinct CDR3 sequences detected, 5.7% appear once; the ten largest clones hold 25% to 40%. The source material was PBMCs, either bulk or a sorted T-cell subset (CD4+, CD8+, memory, or dextramer-sorted; not recorded which), sampled on the day of the yellow fever booster vaccination. These receptors were taken from a man younger than 30 who received the YFV17D yellow fever vaccine. CDR3s include the opening cysteine and the closing phenylalanine or tryptophan. Fields, in order: CDR3 length, J gene, clone size, V gene, D gene, CDR3 protein, CDR3 DNA. The D gene is left open where the match is weak. Size is omitted from some rows. Given values are once, few, many or a class for expanded clones.

>15|TRBJ1-1|-|TRBV12-3/TRBV12-4|TRBD1
CASSPIYGTGPEAFF
TGTGCCAGCAGTCCGATCTACGGGACAGGTCCTGAAGCTTTCTTT
>13|TRBJ2-7|-|TRBV7-8|-
CASSLGTFYEQYF
TGTGCCAGCAGCCTTGGGACGTTCTACGAGCAGTACTTC
>14|TRBJ2-2|many|TRBV11-2|-
CASSLEGAVGELFF
TGTGCCAGCAGCTTAGAGGGAGCGGTCGGGGAGCTGTTTTTT
>16|TRBJ2-3|-|TRBV13|-
CASSYRDKILTDTQYF
TGTGCCAGCAGCTACCGGGACAAAATCCTCACCGATACGCAGTATTTT
>18|TRBJ2-2|many|TRBV24-1|-
CATSDPRGGKGPIRELFF
TGTGCCACCAGTGATCCGCGTGGGGGGAAAGGGCCTATCCGGGAGCTGTTTTTT
>15|TRBJ2-3|-|TRBV29-1|TRBD2
CSVATSGGVPDTQYF
TGCAGCGTTGCGACTAGCGGGGGGGTCCCAGATACGCAGTATTTT
>16|TRBJ2-3|many|TRBV5-1|-
CASSLDPGGSTDTQYF
TGCGCCAGCAGCTTGGATCCCGGGGGTAGCACAGATACGCAGTATTTT
>20|TRBJ2-3|few|TRBV4-2|TRBD2
CASSQEVGTSGGSSTDTQYF
TGTGCCAGCAGCCAAGAAGTTGGGACTAGCGGGGGATCTAGCACAGATACGCAGTATTTT
>15|TRBJ1-4|-|TRBV12-3/TRBV12-4|-
CASSKTGATNEKLFF
TGTGCCAGCAGTAAGACAGGAGCAACTAATGAAAAACTGTTTTTT
>15|TRBJ2-3|many|TRBV4-3|-
CASSQDLGRADTQYF
TGCGCCAGCAGCCAAGATCTGGGTAGGGCAGATACGCAGTATTTT
>12|TRBJ2-5|many|TRBV7-6|-
CASSLRQETQYF
TGTGCCAGCAGCTTGAGGCAAGAGACCCAGTACTTC
>14|TRBJ1-2|many|TRBV29-1|-
CSVDDPGASYGYTF
TGCAGCGTTGACGATCCGGGGGCCAGCTATGGCTACACCTTC
>15|TRBJ2-5|-|TRBV4-3|-
CASSQGSTRQETQYF
TGCGCCAGCAGCCAAGGGTCGACAAGACAAGAGACCCAGTACTTC
>12|TRBJ1-2|-|TRBV6-2/TRBV6-3|-
CASIDRSGGYTF
TGTGCCAGCATTGACAGGTCCGGGGGCTACACCTTC
>15|TRBJ2-1|few|TRBV12-3/TRBV12-4|-
CASSFFPAGYNEQFF
TGTGCCAGCAGTTTTTTCCCAGCGGGCTACAATGAGCAGTTCTTC
>16|TRBJ2-1|many|TRBV11-3|TRBD2
CASSKGLAGGIIEQFF
TGTGCCAGCAGCAAGGGGCTAGCGGGGGGCATCATTGAGCAGTTCTTC
>13|TRBJ1-1|few|TRBV4-1|-
CASSQGPYTEAFF
TGCGCCAGCAGCCAAGGACCTTACACTGAAGCTTTCTTT
>14|TRBJ1-5|-|TRBV20-1|TRBD1
CSARDRRGHQPQHF
TGCAGTGCTAGAGATCGGAGGGGGCATCAGCCCCAGCATTTT
>12|TRBJ1-1|many|TRBV10-3|-
CAIRDPNTEAFF
TGTGCCATCCGGGACCCGAACACTGAAGCTTTCTTT
>17|TRBJ2-3|many|TRBV7-9|TRBD2
CASSSNLLAASTDTQYF
TGTGCCAGCAGCTCGAATCTTCTAGCGGCTAGCACAGATACGCAGTATTTT
>15|TRBJ2-3|many|TRBV20-1|-
CSARVMRGGMDTQYF
TGCAGTGCTAGGGTTATGAGGGGGGGCATGGATACGCAGTATTTT
>14|TRBJ2-5|few|TRBV13|-
CASSSVERQETQYF
TGTGCCAGCAGCTCAGTGGAGAGACAAGAGACCCAGTACTTC
>14|TRBJ1-2|-|TRBV11-1|-
CASSLLPDLFGYTF
TGTGCCAGCAGCTTATTACCAGACCTATTTGGCTACACCTTC
>14|TRBJ2-7|many|TRBV7-2|-
CASSYLRTPYEQYF
TGTGCCAGCAGCTATCTGCGGACCCCCTACGAGCAGTACTTC
>13|TRBJ2-7|many|TRBV5-6|TRBD2
CASSAGDFYEQYF
TGTGCCAGCAGCGCGGGGGACTTCTACGAGCAGTACTTC
>16|TRBJ1-6|few|TRBV4-3|-
CASSQDARSYNSPLHF
TGCGCCAGCAGCCAAGATGCACGGAGCTATAATTCACCCCTCCACTTT
>19|TRBJ2-1|many|TRBV21-1|-
CASSLGSRPRDLGYNEQFF
TGTGCCAGCAGCCTGGGGAGTCGTCCAAGGGATCTGGGGTACAATGAGCAGTTCTTC
>16|TRBJ2-3|many|TRBV9|-
CASSARLGTSTDTQYF
TGTGCCAGCAGCGCAAGACTAGGGACTAGCACAGATACGCAGTATTTT
>17|TRBJ2-3|many|TRBV6-6|TRBD1
CASSYSNRQGGTDTQYF
TGTGCCAGCAGTTACTCCAATCGACAGGGCGGGACAGATACGCAGTATTTT
>16|TRBJ1-6|-|TRBV19|-
CASRWDPSSYNSPLHF
TGTGCCAGTAGATGGGATCCCAGCTCCTATAATTCACCCCTCCACTTT
>12|TRBJ2-1|many|TRBV29-1|-
CSVRERVSEQFF
TGCAGCGTGAGGGAGAGAGTTTCGGAGCAGTTCTTC
>12|TRBJ1-1|-|TRBV20-1|TRBD1
CSVLQGLPEAFF
TGCAGTGTTCTACAGGGGCTCCCTGAAGCTTTCTTT
>13|TRBJ2-7|many|TRBV12-3/TRBV12-4|-
CASSWHGGYEQYF
TGTGCCAGCAGTTGGCATGGGGGGTACGAGCAGTACTTC
>15|TRBJ2-1|many|TRBV15|TRBD1
CATSRGTGGSLEQFF
TGTGCCACCAGCAGAGGGACAGGGGGCTCTCTTGAGCAGTTCTTC
>16|TRBJ2-3|-|TRBV7-9|TRBD2
CASSSALAGYTDTQYF
TGTGCCAGCAGCTCCGCTCTAGCGGGGTACACAGATACGCAGTATTTT
>16|TRBJ1-6|few|TRBV6-5|TRBD1
CASSIGTAFYNSPLHF
TGTGCCAGCAGTATCGGGACAGCCTTCTATAATTCACCCCTCCACTTT
>13|TRBJ2-5|many|TRBV4-1|TRBD1
CASRDRGQETQYF
TGCGCCAGCAGGGACAGGGGGCAAGAGACCCAGTACTTC
>13|TRBJ2-5|many|TRBV7-2|-
CASSGGFQETQYF
TGTGCCAGCAGCGGGGGGTTCCAAGAGACCCAGTACTTC
>16|TRBJ1-5|-|TRBV4-3|-
CASSQEGPGRNQPQHF
TGCGCCAGCAGCCAAGAAGGCCCAGGGAGAAATCAGCCCCAGCATTTT
>16|TRBJ1-2|many|TRBV7-2|-
CASSPANRALGDGYTF
TGTGCCAGCAGCCCGGCGAACAGGGCCTTGGGGGATGGCTACACCTTC
>16|TRBJ1-2|many|TRBV4-2|-
CASSQDFRATGYGYTF
TGTGCCAGCAGCCAAGATTTCCGGGCTACGGGCTATGGCTACACCTTC
>15|TRBJ2-5|many|TRBV7-2|TRBD2
CASSLDGTSGETQYF
TGTGCCAGCAGCTTAGATGGGACTAGCGGTGAGACCCAGTACTTC
>15|TRBJ1-4|-|TRBV3-1|TRBD1
CASSQDEGQWEKLFF
TGTGCCAGCAGCCAAGATGAGGGACAGTGGGAAAAACTGTTTTTT
>15|TRBJ2-3|-|TRBV5-6|TRBD2
CASSLIIAGGATQYF
TGTGCCAGCAGCTTGATAATAGCGGGGGGCGCCACGCAGTATTTT
>15|TRBJ2-1|few|TRBV5-4|TRBD2
CASSPGGGTYNEQFF
TGTGCCAGCAGCCCTGGGGGGGGGACCTACAATGAGCAGTTCTTC
>13|TRBJ2-2|few|TRBV7-9|-
CASTLQNTGELFF
TGTGCCAGCACCCTCCAAAACACCGGGGAGCTGTTTTTT